This record looks at one T cell receptor beta chain sequence and its context. The sample originates from a study of T cell changes during pregnancy in multiple sclerosis. The method was immunoSEQ multiplex PCR; TCRdb's version includes in-frame clones alone and lacks a portion of them. The sample consists of 65,000 to 95,000 clones, over 85% of them appearing once. The CDR3 has 15 residues. The germline V gene has CDR1 MNHEY and CDR2 SMNVEV (reference sequence). J gave up 2 bases and V 4 bases, and 8 bases lay outside the gene matches. V usage is TRBV27 and J usage is TRBJ2-7; 7 nucleotides agree with TRBD1. The sample here was peripheral blood, taken in the second trimester of pregnancy. The receptor comes from a female donor in good health, enrolled as a control in a pregnancy study. The CDR3 region is CASSSEVGTAYEQYF. The CDR3 DNA reads TGTGCCAGCAGTTCCGAGGTCGGGACAGCCTACGAGCAGTACTTC.